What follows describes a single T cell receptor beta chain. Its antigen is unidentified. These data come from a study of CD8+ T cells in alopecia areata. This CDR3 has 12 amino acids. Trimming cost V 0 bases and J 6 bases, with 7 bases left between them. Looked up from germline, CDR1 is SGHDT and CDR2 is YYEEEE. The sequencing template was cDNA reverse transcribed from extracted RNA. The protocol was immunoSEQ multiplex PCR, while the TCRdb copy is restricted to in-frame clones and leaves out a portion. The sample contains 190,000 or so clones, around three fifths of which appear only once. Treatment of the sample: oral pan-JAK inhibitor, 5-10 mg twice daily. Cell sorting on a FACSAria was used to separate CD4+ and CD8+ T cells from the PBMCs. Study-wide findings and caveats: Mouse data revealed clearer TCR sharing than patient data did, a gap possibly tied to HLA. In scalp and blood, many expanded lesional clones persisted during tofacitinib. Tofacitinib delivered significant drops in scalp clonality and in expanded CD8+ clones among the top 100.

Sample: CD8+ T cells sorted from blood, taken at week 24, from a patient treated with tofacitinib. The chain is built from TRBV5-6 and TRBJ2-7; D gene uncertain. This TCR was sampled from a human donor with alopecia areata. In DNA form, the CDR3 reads TGTGCCAGCAGCTTGGCACACGGCGAGCAGTACTTC. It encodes CASSLAHGEQYF.